These T cell receptor beta chains were read from a single sample in a study of blood T cell repertoires in COVID-19. The data were produced by immunoSEQ multiplex PCR, yet TCRdb's version contains in-frame clones alone and is incomplete. The table records about 150,000 clones, approximately 73% of them present only once. The sample was peripheral blood. The receptors originated from a woman older than 75 with acute or convalescent COVID-19. The CDR3 runs from the conserved cysteine through the conserved F or W. D genes are given only for firm matches. A row's size may be missing; if present it is once, few, many or a size class.

clone size | D gene | J gene | V gene | CDR3 DNA | CDR3 protein
- | TRBD2 | TRBJ2-2 | TRBV11-2 | TGTGCCAGCAGCTTAGAAGGGTGGGGGACTAGTGGCACCGGGGAGCTGTTTTTT | CASSLEGWGTSGTGELFF
- | - | TRBJ2-1 | TRBV29-1 | TGCAGCGTTGGATCTAGTATCGACAATGAGCAGTTCTTC | CSVGSSIDNEQFF
once | TRBD1 | TRBJ2-7 | TRBV7-2 | TGTGCCAGCAGCTTAGCACAGGGGGCCCAATACGAGCAGTACTTC | CASSLAQGAQYEQYF
- | TRBD2 | TRBJ2-1 | TRBV29-1 | TGCAGCGGCCGCGGGGGGGTAAATGAGCAGTTCTTC | CSGRGGVNEQFF
- | - | TRBJ1-2 | TRBV7-8 | TGTGCCGTGGGCAAAACTAACTATGGCTACACCTTC | CAVGKTNYGYTF
- | TRBD1 | TRBJ1-1 | TRBV5-4 | TGTGCCAGCAGCCCGGGGACAGGGAGAGGGCGGACTGTTACTGAAGCTTTCTTT | CASSPGTGRGRTVTEAFF
- | TRBD1 | TRBJ1-2 | TRBV10-3 | TGTGCCATCAGTAACGACAGGGGAGATGGCTACACCTTC | CAISNDRGDGYTF
- | - | TRBJ2-3 | TRBV24-1 | TGTGCCACCAGTGCCGGACACACAGATACGCAGTATTTT | CATSAGHTDTQYF
- | TRBD2 | TRBJ2-1 | TRBV29-1 | TGCAGCGTTAACAGAGATGGACTAGCCGCACAGTTCTTC | CSVNRDGLAAQFF
- | - | TRBJ1-2 | TRBV2 | TGTGCCAGCAGTGAAAAAGGGAGCAACTATGGCTACACCTTC | CASSEKGSNYGYTF
- | TRBD2 | TRBJ2-5 | TRBV18 | TGTGCCAGCTCATCCGGCCTAGCGGGAGGAGAAGAGACCCAGTACTTC | CASSSGLAGGEETQYF
- | TRBD1 | TRBJ1-5 | TRBV7-8 | TGTGCCAGCAGCTCCCGATCCGGGACAGCGTATAGCAATCAGCCCCAGCATTTT | CASSSRSGTAYSNQPQHF
- | - | TRBJ1-5 | TRBV19 | TGTGCCAGTAGAAAACAGGATAATAGCAATCAGCCCCAGCATTTT | CASRKQDNSNQPQHF
- | TRBD1 | TRBJ1-1 | TRBV12-3/TRBV12-4 | TGTGCCAGCAGGACAGGGTGGATCACTGAAGCTTTCTTT | CASRTGWITEAFF
- | - | TRBJ2-7 | TRBV14 | TGTGCCAGCAGCCAGACGACAGTCTACGAGCAGTACTTC | CASSQTTVYEQYF
- | - | TRBJ1-4 | TRBV18 | TGTGCCAGCTCACCACCGGGCAGCGGTCGGGAAAAACTGTTTTTT | CASSPPGSGREKLFF
- | - | TRBJ1-2 | TRBV18 | TGTGCCAGCTCATTTTCGTCCCAGGGCGTTGACTATGGCTACACCTTC | CASSFSSQGVDYGYTF
- | TRBD1 | TRBJ2-1 | TRBV7-9 | TGTGCCAGCCTAACGGACAGGGGTTCCAATGAGCAGTTCTTC | CASLTDRGSNEQFF
- | - | TRBJ1-2 | TRBV6-2/TRBV6-3 | TGTGCCAGCAGTCCCGGGACAACTGTCTATGGCTACACCTTC | CASSPGTTVYGYTF
few | TRBD2 | TRBJ2-1 | TRBV6-5 | TGTGCCAGCAGACTGGGACTAGCGGGCGAGCAGTTCTTC | CASRLGLAGEQFF
- | TRBD1 | TRBJ1-5 | TRBV2 | TGTGCCAGCAGAGCGACAGGGGTGAGCAATCAGCCCCAGCATTTT | CASRATGVSNQPQHF
- | TRBD1 | TRBJ1-1 | TRBV19 | TGTGCCAGTACCGCCTGGACAGGATTGAACACTGAAGCTTTCTTT | CASTAWTGLNTEAFF
- | TRBD1 | TRBJ2-3 | TRBV14 | TGTGCCAGCAGCCAAGATACCGGGACAGGACGCACAGATACGCAGTATTTT | CASSQDTGTGRTDTQYF
- | - | TRBJ2-7 | TRBV19 | TGTGCCAGTAGTCGGGACATCACCTACGAGCAGTACTTC | CASSRDITYEQYF
once | - | TRBJ1-1 | TRBV7-9 | TGTGCCAGCAGCTTAGTGGGGTTCGGGGTTGAAGCTTTCTTT | CASSLVGFGVEAFF
- | - | TRBJ1-2 | TRBV25-1 | TGTGCCAGCAGTGATTATGGGGGGGAAGTCTATGGCTACACCTTC | CASSDYGGEVYGYTF
- | - | TRBJ1-1 | TRBV9 | TGTGCCAGCAGCGTAGTGGGCAGCAGGAACACTGAAGCTTTCTTT | CASSVVGSRNTEAFF
- | TRBD1 | TRBJ1-6 | TRBV18 | TGTGCCAGCTCACCAATCGGACAGGGAGATTCACCCCTCCACTTT | CASSPIGQGDSPLHF
- | TRBD2 | TRBJ2-3 | TRBV19 | TGTGCCAGTAGTACCTCCGGGGGGGCGTCAGATACGCAGTATTTT | CASSTSGGASDTQYF
- | TRBD1 | TRBJ2-7 | TRBV18 | TGTGCCAGCTCTCAGGGACAGGGGGCTTCCTACGAGCAGTACTTC | CASSQGQGASYEQYF
once | - | TRBJ1-1 | TRBV10-1 | TGCGCCAGCGCTGGGACATTCACTGAAGCTTTCTTT | CASAGTFTEAFF
- | TRBD2 | TRBJ2-1 | TRBV5-1 | TGCGCCAGCAGCCCGGGACTAGACTACAATGAGCAGTTCTTC | CASSPGLDYNEQFF
- | - | TRBJ1-1 | TRBV18 | TGTGCCAGCTCACCACCGATACTAGGGGGGGGCATGAACACTGAAGCTTTCTTT | CASSPPILGGGMNTEAFF
- | - | TRBJ1-4 | TRBV18 | TGTGCCAGCTCAAGAGGCGACCCTAATGAAAAACTGTTTTTT | CASSRGDPNEKLFF
- | - | TRBJ2-3 | TRBV18 | TGTGCCAGCTCGCTCGGGATAGCCGCAGATACGCAGTATTTT | CASSLGIAADTQYF
- | TRBD1 | TRBJ1-1 | TRBV5-1 | TGCGCCAGCAGCTACGGACAGGGGGAGGGCACTGAAGCTTTCTTT | CASSYGQGEGTEAFF
- | TRBD2 | TRBJ2-3 | TRBV9 | TGTGCCAGCAGCGTAGGGGGAGCGGGGGGTAGCACAGATACGCAGTATTTT | CASSVGGAGGSTDTQYF
- | - | TRBJ1-5 | TRBV19 | TGTGCCAGTAGTACCCCCGCGGGGGGCGGGCAGCCCCAGCATTTT | CASSTPAGGGQPQHF
- | TRBD2 | TRBJ2-1 | TRBV2 | TGTGCCAGCAGTGAAGCGGGTATAGCGGGGAGCTCCTACAATGAGCAGTTCTTC | CASSEAGIAGSSYNEQFF
- | TRBD2 | TRBJ2-1 | TRBV10-3 | TGTGCCATCAGTGAGTTGACTAGCGGGAATACCTACAATGAGCAGTTCTTC | CAISELTSGNTYNEQFF
- | - | TRBJ1-2 | TRBV30 | TGTGCCTGGAGTCCAGGGGCGGGCTATGGCTACACCTTC | CAWSPGAGYGYTF
few | TRBD2 | TRBJ2-3 | TRBV4-2 | TGTGCCAGCAGCCATTCGTCAAGACTAGCGGGGGTGCGCACAGATACGCAGTATTTT | CASSHSSRLAGVRTDTQYF
- | TRBD2 | TRBJ2-5 | TRBV2 | TGTGCCAGCAGTGAAACGGGGGGGCGCGGAGAGACCCAGTACTTC | CASSETGGRGETQYF
- | - | TRBJ2-5 | TRBV5-1 | TGCGCCAGCAGGGGGCCCTCCGTGGGAGAGACCCAGTACTTC | CASRGPSVGETQYF
- | - | TRBJ2-2 | TRBV9 | TGTGCCAGCAGCCCGCGGTTTTTGGGGAGCGCCGGGGAGCTGTTTTTT | CASSPRFLGSAGELFF
- | TRBD1 | TRBJ2-5 | TRBV11-3 | TGTGCCAGCAGCTCCGGACAGGATGGGACCCAGTACTTC | CASSSGQDGTQYF
once | - | TRBJ2-1 | TRBV5-1 | TGCGCCAGCAGCTTGGTGAATGGGGGGGCCTACTACAATGAGCAGTTCTTC | CASSLVNGGAYYNEQFF
- | TRBD1 | TRBJ2-5 | TRBV2 | TGTGCCAGCAGGACCGGGACAGGGAGAGAGACCCAGTACTTC | CASRTGTGRETQYF
- | TRBD2 | TRBJ2-7 | TRBV3-1/TRBV3-2 | TGTGCCAGCAGCCAAGTCCGCCTAGCGGGAATCAACGAGCAGTACTTC | CASSQVRLAGINEQYF
- | - | TRBJ2-5 | TRBV7-7 | TGTGCTAGCAGCGTAAATACAGGGAATCAAGAGACCCAGTACTTC | CASSVNTGNQETQYF
- | TRBD2 | TRBJ2-1 | TRBV12-3/TRBV12-4 | TGTGCCAGCAGTCGGGACTATCGCAATGAGCAGTTCTTC | CASSRDYRNEQFF
few | - | TRBJ1-2 | TRBV12-5 | TGTGCTAGTGGGAGGTGGGGGCTAGGCTATGGCTACACCTTC | CASGRWGLGYGYTF
- | - | TRBJ1-5 | TRBV6-5 | TGTGCCAGCGCCGCACAGGGTGGTAGCAATCAGCCCCAGCATTTT | CASAAQGGSNQPQHF